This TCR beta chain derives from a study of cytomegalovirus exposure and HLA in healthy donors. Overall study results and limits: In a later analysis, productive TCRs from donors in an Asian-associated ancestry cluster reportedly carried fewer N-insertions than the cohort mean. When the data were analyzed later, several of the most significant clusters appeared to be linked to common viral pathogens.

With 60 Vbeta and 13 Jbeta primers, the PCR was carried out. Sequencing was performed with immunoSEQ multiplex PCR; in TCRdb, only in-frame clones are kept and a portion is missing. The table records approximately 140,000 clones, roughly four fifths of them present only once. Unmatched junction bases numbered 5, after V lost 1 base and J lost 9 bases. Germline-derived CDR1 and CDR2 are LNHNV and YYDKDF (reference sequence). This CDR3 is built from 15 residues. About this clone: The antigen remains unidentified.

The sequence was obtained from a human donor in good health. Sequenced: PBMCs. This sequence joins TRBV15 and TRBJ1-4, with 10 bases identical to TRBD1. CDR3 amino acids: CATSRAGTGVKKLFF. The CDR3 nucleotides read TGTGCCACCAGCAGAGCTGGGACAGGGGTGAAAAAACTGTTTTTT. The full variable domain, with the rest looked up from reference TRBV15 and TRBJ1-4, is DAMVIQNPRYQVTQFGKPVTLSCSQTLNHNVMYWYQQKSSQAPKLLFHYYDKDFNNEADTPDNFQSRRPNTSFCFLDIRSPGLGDTAMYLCATSRAGTGVKKLFFGSGTQLSVL.